Listed below are T cell receptor beta chains from one sample, sequenced in a study of vaccination and CD4 T cells after COVID-19. TCRdb called the PCR reads again in MiXCR, with one record for every CDR3 protein. The profile covers 3,500 to 4,500 distinct CDR3 sequences, with 16% appearing a single time and less than 20% taken by the ten largest. These receptors lack a known antigen. The sequencing input was CD4+ T cells from blood, cultured in vitro. The receptors originated from a human donor who had recovered from COVID-19. The CDR3 runs from the conserved cysteine through the conserved F or W. D genes are given only for firm matches. Only some rows state a clone size, as once, few, many or a class for expanded clones.

v_call,d_call,clone_size,j_call,cdr3_aa,cdr3_nt
TRBV12-3/TRBV12-4,-,few,TRBJ1-1,CASSLLMSAEAFF,TGTGCCAGCAGTTTGTTAATGTCCGCTGAAGCTTTCTTT
TRBV5-1,TRBD1,-,TRBJ1-1,CASSLEGATEAFF,TGCGCCAGCAGCTTGGAGGGGGCCACTGAAGCTTTCTTT
TRBV11-3,-,medium-sized,TRBJ2-1,CASSLNLRNEQFF,TGTGCCAGCAGCTTGAACTTGAGGAATGAGCAGTTCTTC
TRBV6-1,-,few,TRBJ1-5,CASSARRGDQPQHF,TGTGCCAGCAGTGCCCGCAGGGGAGATCAGCCCCAGCATTTT
TRBV12-3/TRBV12-4,-,-,TRBJ2-7,CASSLKAGDYEQYF,TGTGCCAGCAGTTTGAAGGCCGGGGACTACGAGCAGTACTTC
TRBV5-5,-,-,TRBJ1-2,CASSLEGRAANYGYTF,TGTGCCAGCAGCTTAGAGGGGAGAGCAGCTAACTATGGCTACACCTTC
TRBV19,TRBD1,-,TRBJ2-7,CASSRGTGGRYEQYF,TGTGCCAGTAGTAGGGGGACAGGGGGCAGGTACGAGCAGTACTTC
TRBV7-2,-,medium-sized,TRBJ1-2,CASSNPGSIFVYGYTF,TGTGCCAGCAGCAACCCCGGGTCCATATTCGTCTATGGCTACACCTTC
TRBV11-1,-,-,TRBJ1-4,CASSRGDIANEKLFF,TGTGCCAGCAGCCGAGGAGATATAGCTAATGAAAAACTGTTTTTT
TRBV19,-,hyperexpanded,TRBJ2-7,CASSIVPPSEQYF,TGTGCCAGTAGTATAGTCCCCCCAAGCGAGCAGTACTTC
TRBV2,-,few,TRBJ1-1,CASSQVGRGNTEAFF,TGTGCCAGCAGCCAGGTAGGCCGGGGGAACACTGAAGCTTTCTTT
TRBV30,-,once,TRBJ1-3,CAWNRESGNTIYF,TGTGCCTGGAACAGGGAGTCTGGAAACACCATATATTTT
TRBV11-2,TRBD2,medium-sized,TRBJ2-3,CASSALAGGRDTQYF,TGTGCCAGCAGCGCTCTAGCGGGGGGAAGGGATACGCAGTATTTT
TRBV30,TRBD2,few,TRBJ2-1,CAWEGGGQFTSNEQFF,TGTGCCTGGGAGGGCGGGGGGCAATTTACTTCGAATGAGCAGTTCTTC
TRBV7-9,-,-,TRBJ1-3,CASTFEGGTGNTIYF,TGTGCCAGCACCTTTGAGGGGGGAACTGGAAACACCATATATTTT
TRBV30,-,few,TRBJ1-2,CAWSVSLINYGYTF,TGTGCCTGGAGTGTCTCGCTGATAAACTATGGCTACACCTTC
TRBV3-1,TRBD2,-,TRBJ2-3,CASSQAGGRGTQYF,TGTGCCAGCAGCCAAGCGGGGGGGCGGGGTACGCAGTATTTT
TRBV6-1,-,medium-sized,TRBJ1-2,CARRDDGNYGYTF,TGTGCCCGCAGGGACGACGGAAACTATGGCTACACCTTC
TRBV30,-,hyperexpanded,TRBJ2-5,CAWSEAGQEETQYF,TGTGCCTGGAGTGAGGCGGGGCAGGAAGAGACCCAGTACTTC
TRBV2,-,medium-sized,TRBJ1-1,CASSPGGSEAFF,TGTGCCAGCAGCCCCGGGGGCAGTGAAGCTTTCTTT
TRBV20-1,-,few,TRBJ2-1,CSARDRQGSNYNEQFF,TGCAGTGCTAGAGATCGGCAGGGGTCTAATTACAATGAGCAGTTCTTC
TRBV6-2/TRBV6-3,TRBD2,large,TRBJ2-3,CASSPIRLAGTDTQYF,TGTGCCAGCAGTCCAATCCGACTAGCGGGGACAGATACGCAGTATTTT
TRBV27,-,few,TRBJ1-5,CASSKRGAGHQPQHF,TGTGCCAGCAGCAAACGAGGGGCCGGGCATCAGCCCCAGCATTTT
TRBV5-1,-,few,TRBJ2-3,CASSLGGGTDTQYF,TGCGCCAGCAGCTTAGGGGGGGGCACAGATACGCAGTATTTT
TRBV30,-,few,TRBJ2-1,CAWSHRSGGMHGEQFF,TGTGCCTGGAGTCATCGTTCGGGGGGCATGCATGGTGAGCAGTTCTTC
TRBV5-3,TRBD1,-,TRBJ2-7,CARRIGTGTEQYF,TGTGCCAGAAGGATAGGGACAGGGACCGAGCAGTACTTC
TRBV9,-,-,TRBJ2-3,CASTRREGAFADTQYF,TGTGCCAGCACGAGGAGGGAGGGGGCTTTCGCAGATACGCAGTATTTT
TRBV12-3/TRBV12-4,-,-,TRBJ2-5,CASSLILETQYF,TGTGCCAGCAGTCTAATACTCGAGACCCAGTACTTC
TRBV12-3/TRBV12-4,-,-,TRBJ1-2,CASSLAGGYGYTF,TGTGCCAGCAGTTTAGCGGGGGGCTATGGCTACACCTTC
TRBV5-1,-,-,TRBJ1-6,CASSLGGTSASPLHF,TGCGCCAGCAGCTTGGGCGGGACGTCCGCTTCACCCCTCCACTTT
TRBV20-1,TRBD1,medium-sized,TRBJ1-6,CSAKGQGIIDSPLHF,TGCAGTGCTAAGGGACAGGGTATAATTGATTCACCCCTCCACTTT
TRBV10-3,-,medium-sized,TRBJ1-2,CAISVGVLYGYTF,TGTGCCATCAGTGTAGGGGTACTCTATGGCTACACCTTC
TRBV12-3/TRBV12-4,TRBD1,few,TRBJ2-2,CASSLDRTGRTGELFF,TGTGCCAGCAGTTTAGATAGGACAGGGAGGACCGGGGAGCTGTTTTTT
TRBV15,-,medium-sized,TRBJ1-2,CATRKDSAGNYGYTF,TGTGCCACCAGGAAAGATTCTGCCGGTAACTATGGCTACACCTTC
TRBV27,TRBD1,medium-sized,TRBJ1-2,CASRPATGSYGYTF,TGTGCCAGCAGACCAGCGACAGGGAGCTATGGCTACACCTTC
TRBV30,TRBD1,few,TRBJ2-5,CAWSVNRGLETQYF,TGTGCCTGGAGCGTGAACAGGGGGCTGGAGACCCAGTACTTC
TRBV18,-,-,TRBJ1-5,CASSPSGSNQPQHF,TGTGCCAGCTCACCATCGGGTTCCAATCAGCCCCAGCATTTT
TRBV20-1,TRBD2,few,TRBJ2-4,CSASNPAGGAKNIQYF,TGCAGTGCTAGTAATCCAGCGGGGGGAGCCAAAAACATTCAGTACTTC
TRBV10-3,-,large,TRBJ1-2,CAISGRTVTSQAYGYTF,TGTGCCATCAGTGGGAGGACAGTGACTTCCCAGGCCTATGGCTACACCTTC
TRBV27,-,medium-sized,TRBJ2-3,CASSFVRVRTSTDTQYF,TGTGCCAGCAGTTTTGTGAGGGTCAGAACTAGCACAGATACGCAGTATTTT
TRBV21-1,-,large,TRBJ1-1,CAPTRGGQGGSLGAFF,TGTGCCCCGACCAGAGGTGGACAGGGGGGATCGTTAGGGGCTTTCTTT
TRBV30,TRBD2,-,TRBJ2-1,CAWRGSGGVYNEQFF,TGTGCCTGGAGAGGTAGCGGGGGGGTCTACAATGAGCAGTTCTTC
TRBV7-2,-,medium-sized,TRBJ1-2,CASSLDEKAGSPPNYGYTF,TGTGCCAGCAGCTTAGACGAGAAGGCAGGATCCCCACCTAACTATGGCTACACCTTC
TRBV12-3/TRBV12-4,-,few,TRBJ2-3,CASRRGGGGGTDTQYF,TGTGCCAGCAGACGTGGGGGCGGGGGTGGCACAGATACGCAGTATTTT
TRBV2,-,-,TRBJ2-1,CASKNRIYNEQFF,TGTGCCAGCAAAAACCGAATCTACAATGAGCAGTTCTTC
TRBV15,-,medium-sized,TRBJ2-3,CATSPGEGAWNVQYF,TGTGCCACCAGCCCAGGGGAGGGGGCATGGAATGTGCAGTATTTT
TRBV30,-,-,TRBJ2-7,CAWSPIPYEQYF,TGTGCCTGGAGTCCGATACCCTACGAGCAGTACTTC
TRBV19,TRBD2,-,TRBJ2-1,CASRAASGGHYNEQFF,TGTGCCAGTAGGGCCGCTAGCGGGGGGCACTACAATGAGCAGTTCTTC
TRBV5-3,-,few,TRBJ1-5,CARSSLPHQPQHF,TGTGCCAGAAGCTCCCTGCCCCATCAGCCCCAGCATTTT